The 10 T cell receptor beta chains below all came from one sample that was sequenced in a study of metastatic and nonmetastatic thyroid tumors (dated by TCRdb to 2020 to 2021). No patient had received any treatment before thyroid surgery. Libraries were prepared through PCR. The sequencer was an Illumina HiSeq 4000. In-frame beta chains were kept once TCRdb had trimmed the public reads at Q25 with fastp and called clones with MiXCR. The sample yields 30,000 or so clones; more than 20% were counted once. The ten largest clones add up to approximately 8.5% of the sample. Specimen: blood. The receptors were gathered from a female donor with papillary thyroid cancer or a benign thyroid nodule (not recorded which). Some clones in this sample may be carry-over from other donors' samples.

This clone showed up just once. The V and J genes are TRBV20-1 and TRBJ2-6; D is uncertain. The germline gives CDR1 DFQATT, CDR2 SNEGSKA (reference sequence). The V gene lost 3 bases and the J gene lost 0 bases, with 15 bases spanning the gap. CDR3 size: 17 residues. The CDR3 DNA follows: TGCAGTGCTAGTAATTTGGCTGACCCCTCTGGGGCCAACGTCCTGACTTTC. Protein: CSASNLADPSGANVLTF.

To note about this clone: Other nucleotide sequences from this sample produce the same CDR3. This chain connects TRBV7-9 to TRBJ2-7, with D unclear. Germline V gives CDR1 SEHNR, CDR2 FQNEAQ (reference sequence). Trimming left V 5 bases short and J 3 bases short, with 14 bases between. The CDR3 has 14 residues. The DNA for the CDR3 is TGTGCCAGCAGCCCGCTCACCGGTGTCTACGAGCAGTACTTC. Translated, it gives CASSPLTGVYEQYF.

This clone was detected ten times or more. The chain couples TRBV30 to TRBJ2-1; TRBD1 matches at 9 bases. This CDR3 comprises 15 residues. CDR1 GTSNPN and CDR2 SVGIG come from the germline V gene (reference sequence). The V and J ends lost 1 base and 7 bases, in that order; junction bases with no gene match: 8. CDR3 protein: CAWSATGTGKNEQFF. Written as DNA, the CDR3 is TGTGCCTGGAGTGCTACCGGGACAGGGAAAAATGAGCAGTTCTTC.

This clone was seen at least ten times. The chain links TRBV6-5 to TRBJ1-2; no firm D call. The germline gives CDR1 MNHEY, CDR2 SVGAGI. This CDR3 comprises 15 residues. Trimming removed 0 bases from V and 3 bases from J, with 11 bases in between. In DNA form, the CDR3 reads TGTGCCAGCAGTTACTCGAGGTCAGGATACTATGGCTACACCTTC. This gives the protein CASSYSRSGYYGYTF.

This sequence joins TRBV5-1 and TRBJ2-7, with 7 nucleotides matching TRBD2. Germline V CDR1 and CDR2: SGHRS, YFSETQ. The V and J ends lost 1 base and 2 bases, in that order; junction bases with no gene match: 6. The CDR3 has 15 residues. CDR3 region: CASSLTGLVPYEQYF. CDR3 nucleotide sequence: TGCGCCAGCAGCTTGACAGGACTAGTACCCTACGAGCAGTACTTC.

This chain links TRBV12-3 or TRBV12-4 with TRBJ2-7, with TRBD2 as a possible D gene (6 bases). CDR3 length: 18 amino acids. The V end lost 7 bases, the J end lost 2 bases, and 27 bases lay between the germline ends. The CDR3 here is CASTHEGRAGSTTYEQYF. CDR3 DNA sequence: TGTGCCAGCACCCACGAGGGGCGGGCGGGATCCACCACCTACGAGCAGTACTTC.

This clone was recorded many times. The rearrangement uses TRBV6-4 and TRBJ2-1, with D possibly TRBD2 on 5 matching bases. The length of the CDR3 is 13 residues. The V and J ends lost 0 bases and 9 bases respectively, with 9 bases between them. Looked up from germline, CDR1 is MRHNA and CDR2 is SNTAGT. The CDR3 is CASSDSYEGEQFF. The CDR3 DNA follows: TGTGCCAGCAGTGACTCTTACGAGGGTGAGCAGTTCTTC.

The rearrangement joins TRBV12-3 or TRBV12-4 to TRBJ2-7; 12 bases are a match to TRBD2. CDR3 length equals 14 residues. The V segment lost 6 bases and the J segment 5 bases; nucleotides outside the gene matches: 5. The CDR3 loop reads CASRTSGSSHEQYF. As DNA, the CDR3 is TGTGCCAGCAGGACTAGCGGGAGTTCCCACGAGCAGTACTTC.

In this sample, this clone turned up many times. V and J are TRBV7-2 and TRBJ2-7, with 11 positions matching TRBD1. This CDR3 has 15 amino acids. In germline, CDR1 is SGHTA, CDR2 FQGNSA. The trim removed 6 bases at V and 2 bases at J, leaving 6 bases unmatched. CDR3 sequence reads: CASRSGQGATYEQYF. The CDR3 DNA reads as TGTGCCAGCAGATCCGGACAGGGGGCGACCTACGAGCAGTACTTC.

Sample share makes this clone medium-sized (0.01 to 0.1%). Distinct nucleotide sequences in the sample also encode this CDR3. The chain links TRBV28 to TRBJ2-2; D is ambiguous. The V gene's germline CDR1 is MDHEN and CDR2 SYDVKM. The CDR3 covers 13 residues. Trimming shortened V by 5 bases and J by 2 bases, and 6 bases separated the two germline ends. CDR3 bases: TGTGCCAGCAGTGCGCCTAACACCGGGGAGCTGTTTTTT. This sequence encodes CASSAPNTGELFF.